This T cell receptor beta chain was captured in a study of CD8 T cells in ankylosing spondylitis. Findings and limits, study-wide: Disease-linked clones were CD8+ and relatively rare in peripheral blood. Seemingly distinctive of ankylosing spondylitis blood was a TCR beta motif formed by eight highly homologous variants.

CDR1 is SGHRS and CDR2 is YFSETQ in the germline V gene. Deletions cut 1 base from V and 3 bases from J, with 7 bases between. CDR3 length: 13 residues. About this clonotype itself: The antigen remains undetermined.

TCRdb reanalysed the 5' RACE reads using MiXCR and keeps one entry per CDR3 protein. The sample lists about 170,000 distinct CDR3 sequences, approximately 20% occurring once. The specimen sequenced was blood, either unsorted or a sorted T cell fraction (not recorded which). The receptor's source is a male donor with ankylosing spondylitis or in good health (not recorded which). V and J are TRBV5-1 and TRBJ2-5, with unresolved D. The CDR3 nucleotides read TGCGCCAGCAGCTTGACGGAAAAAGAGACCCAGTACTTC. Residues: CASSLTEKETQYF.